This T cell receptor (beta chain) originates from a study of blood T cell repertoires in COVID-19. Study information: The study drew acute and convalescent COVID-19 samples from the United States, Italy and Spain. In each case, the material was cDNA or gDNA derived from T cells, B-cell-depleted T cells, or PBMCs.

Per the original data handling: Reference gene primer amplification yielded estimated nucleated cell counts. TCRdb keeps only in-frame clones here, not all; method: immunoSEQ multiplex PCR. V and J calls and clone size are those listed in that table; D and trimming were worked out from the DNA. The repertoire holds over 70,000 clones, with around 90% as singletons. Germline V lookup: CDR1 SGHNT, CDR2 YYREEE (reference sequence). The CDR3 runs 14 residues. V was pared by 2 bases and J by 0 bases, with 9 bases between. The specimen was peripheral blood. V gene TRBV5-4 combines with J gene TRBJ2-7, with D uncertain. The origin of this receptor is a human donor with active COVID-19. The donor label of this sample is uncertain. The CDR3, as DNA: TGTGCCAGCAGCTTAGACATCGCCTCCTACGAGCAGTACTTC. Protein product: CASSLDIASYEQYF.